A selection of T cell receptor beta chains follows, all from one sample in a study of T cell responses to AZD1222 COVID-19 vaccine. Only in-frame clones appear in the TCRdb table, and some are missing; sequencing was by immunoSEQ multiplex PCR. Of roughly 79,000 clones listed, about 91% are singletons. This specimen was peripheral blood, taken on day 0 of MenACWY control vaccination. These receptors all stem from an adult in good health. Each CDR3 is given with its conserved first and last residue. The D gene is left open where the match is weak. Only some rows state a clone size, as once, few, many or a class for expanded clones.

>TRBD2|TRBJ2-1|once|TRBV18
CASSPTLAGGEYNEQFF
TGTGCCAGCTCACCAACCTTAGCGGGAGGGGAATACAATGAGCAGTTCTTC
>TRBD1|TRBJ2-7|.|TRBV28
CASRAGTATYEQYF
TGTGCCAGCAGGGCCGGGACAGCTACCTACGAGCAGTACTTC
>.|TRBJ2-3|.|TRBV28
CASRDSSTDTQYF
TGTGCCAGCAGGGACAGCTCCACAGATACGCAGTATTTT
>.|TRBJ2-7|once|TRBV27
CASSLSVGIEQYF
TGTGCCAGCAGTTTATCGGTCGGGATCGAGCAGTACTTC
>.|TRBJ2-3|few|TRBV28
CASSLGKDYDTQYF
TGTGCCAGCAGTCTAGGAAAGGATTACGATACGCAGTATTTT
>TRBD1|TRBJ1-5|.|TRBV28
CASRPGTGGLQPQHF
TGTGCCAGCAGGCCCGGGACAGGGGGCCTTCAGCCCCAGCATTTT
>.|TRBJ2-7|.|TRBV28
CASSFLARGLNEQYF
TGTGCCAGCAGTTTCCTCGCGCGGGGTCTAAACGAGCAGTACTTC
>.|TRBJ1-6|.|TRBV28
CASSPPGQNSPLHF
TGTGCCAGCAGTCCCCCTGGACAGAATTCACCCCTCCACTTT
>.|TRBJ2-2|.|TRBV11-1
CASSTRGHTGELFF
TGTGCCAGCAGCACAAGGGGCCACACCGGGGAGCTGTTTTTT
>.|TRBJ1-4|.|TRBV5-6
CASSSRVLDGEKLFF
TGTGCCAGCAGCTCCAGGGTCCTAGATGGGGAAAAACTGTTTTTT
>.|TRBJ2-5|.|TRBV18
CASSPEAGTETQYF
TGTGCCAGCTCACCCGAGGCCGGGACGGAGACCCAGTACTTC
>.|TRBJ1-1|.|TRBV9
CASSYKGTYGGGNTEAFF
TGTGCCAGCAGCTACAAGGGGACCTATGGGGGTGGGAACACTGAAGCTTTCTTT
>.|TRBJ2-3|.|TRBV27
CASSREWSTDTQYF
TGTGCCAGCAGCCGGGAGTGGAGCACAGATACGCAGTATTTT
>.|TRBJ1-1|.|TRBV28
CASSLKWMNTEAFF
TGTGCCAGCAGTTTGAAGTGGATGAACACTGAAGCTTTCTTT
>.|TRBJ1-1|.|TRBV6-5
CASTRPGAMNTEAFF
TGTGCCAGCACCCGGCCGGGGGCGATGAACACTGAAGCTTTCTTT
>.|TRBJ1-2|.|TRBV9
CASSVNNYGYTF
TGTGCCAGCAGCGTGAATAACTATGGCTACACCTTC
>TRBD2|TRBJ2-5|.|TRBV29-1
CSVIWTSGYQETQYF
TGCAGCGTAATCTGGACTAGCGGGTACCAAGAGACCCAGTACTTC
>.|TRBJ1-4|.|TRBV19
CASSLSRNEKLFF
TGTGCCAGTAGTTTAAGCAGAAATGAAAAACTGTTTTTT
>.|TRBJ2-3|.|TRBV5-1
CASSPDSGTDTQYF
TGCGCCAGCAGCCCTGACAGCGGCACAGATACGCAGTATTTT
>.|TRBJ2-1|.|TRBV18
CASSPANEQFF
TGTGCCAGCTCACCGGCCAATGAGCAGTTCTTC
>TRBD2|TRBJ2-5|.|TRBV27
CASSLSWTSGQETQYF
TGTGCCAGCAGTTTATCCTGGACTAGCGGCCAAGAGACCCAGTACTTC
>.|TRBJ2-5|.|TRBV27
CASRGPVWETQYF
TGTGCCAGCAGGGGCCCTGTGTGGGAGACCCAGTACTTC
>.|TRBJ1-1|few|TRBV7-9
CASSSGMGVKDTEAFF
TGTGCCAGCAGCTCCGGGATGGGGGTAAAGGACACTGAAGCTTTCTTT
>TRBD2|TRBJ2-7|.|TRBV11-2
CASSSGLMSYEQYF
TGTGCCAGCAGCTCGGGACTAATGTCCTACGAGCAGTACTTC
>.|TRBJ2-5|.|TRBV15
CATREGRLGPEETQYF
TGTGCCACCAGAGAGGGGAGGCTCGGTCCTGAGGAGACCCAGTACTTC
>.|TRBJ2-3|.|TRBV6-2/TRBV6-3
CASGQPPVDTQYF
TGTGCCAGCGGCCAACCCCCCGTGGATACGCAGTATTTT
>.|TRBJ2-7|once|TRBV11-2
CASSLPGVPLYEQYF
TGTGCCAGCAGCCTGCCTGGGGTCCCACTCTACGAGCAGTACTTC
>TRBD2|TRBJ2-2|.|TRBV3-1/TRBV3-2
CASSQGGGLASSGELFF
TGTGCCAGCAGCCAAGGGGGAGGGCTAGCATCAAGCGGGGAGCTGTTTTTT
>.|TRBJ1-1|once|TRBV14
CASSQGSNTEAFF
TGTGCCAGCAGCCAAGGGTCGAACACTGAAGCTTTCTTT
>TRBD2|TRBJ2-3|.|TRBV7-2
CASSLAGGGLTDTQYF
TGTGCCAGCAGCTTAGCAGGCGGGGGGTTGACAGATACGCAGTATTTT
>.|TRBJ2-1|.|TRBV5-6
CASSPLLGADNEQFF
TGTGCCAGCAGCCCCCTACTTGGCGCCGACAATGAGCAGTTCTTC
>.|TRBJ2-7|.|TRBV28
CASSSPARATGPYEQYF
TGTGCCAGCAGTTCCCCTGCGAGGGCTACCGGTCCCTACGAGCAGTACTTC
>.|TRBJ2-5|.|TRBV7-6
CASSLALRGEETQYF
TGTGCCAGCAGCTTAGCGCTCAGAGGGGAAGAGACCCAGTACTTC
>TRBD2|TRBJ2-2|.|TRBV20-1
CSASRGGNTGELFF
TGCAGTGCTAGTCGGGGGGGGAACACCGGGGAGCTGTTTTTT
>TRBD2|TRBJ2-2|.|TRBV3-1/TRBV3-2
CASSQVGSGGAATGELFF
TGTGCCAGCAGCCAAGTGGGTAGCGGGGGGGCCGCAACCGGGGAGCTGTTTTTT
>.|TRBJ1-2|.|TRBV12-3/TRBV12-4
CASSLLDSYGYTF
TGTGCCAGCAGTTTATTGGACAGCTATGGCTACACCTTC
>TRBD1|TRBJ1-5|.|TRBV18
CASSIGTGGGQPQHF
TGTGCCAGCTCAATAGGGACAGGGGGAGGTCAGCCCCAGCATTTT
>.|TRBJ2-1|.|TRBV14
CASSQEGRTPWRDEQFF
TGTGCCAGCAGCCAAGAAGGGCGGACCCCGTGGCGAGATGAGCAGTTCTTC
>.|TRBJ2-7|.|TRBV28
CASSLGTGEYEQYF
TGTGCCAGCAGTTTAGGTACAGGAGAGTACGAGCAGTACTTC